These 27 T cell receptor beta chains were sequenced from one sample in a study of Graves' ophthalmopathy and Graves' hyperthyroidism. For repertoire sequencing, the TCR beta CDR3 regions were amplified from RNA transcripts. The first-round RT-PCR employed HTBI primers together with the Qiagen OneStep RT-PCR kit. A multiplex PCR was then performed as the second round. TCRdb fed the multiplex PCR reads into MiXCR, producing one record per CDR3 protein. The table includes some 750,000 distinct CDR3 sequences, 35% to 50% detected once. Material for sequencing was peripheral blood. These receptors were collected from an adult man with Graves' ophthalmopathy.

Comment on this clonotype: This may arise from a read error, as a much more abundant clone is one base away. The chain joins TRBV7-9 to TRBJ2-5; D perhaps matches TRBD2 (5 bases). The CDR3 consists of 12 residues. V gave up 8 bases and J gave up 2 bases, with 9 bases separating them. CDR1 and CDR2 (germline): SEHNR, FQNEAQ (reference sequence). CDR3 coding DNA: TGTGCCAGCGGAGGATTTCAAGAGACCCAGTACTTC. Residues: CASGGFQETQYF.

This clonotype was counted ten times or more. The chain carries TRBV7-9 and TRBJ2-5; 8 bases map to TRBD1. From germline, CDR1 is SEHNR and CDR2 FQNEAQ (reference sequence). This CDR3 comprises 16 residues. Losses at the gene ends were 5 bases for V and 9 bases for J; bases not matched to a gene: 17. The CDR3 bases are TGTGCCAGCAGCACCCGCGTCCCGGACAGGGCAACTCCCCAGTACTTC. Its protein is CASSTRVPDRATPQYF.

V and J are TRBV7-9 and TRBJ2-7; 7 bases are a match to TRBD1. CDR1 is SEHNR, CDR2 FQNEAQ, per germline (reference sequence). CDR3 length equals 16 residues. With V trimmed by 1 base and J by 7 bases, 13 bases remained unmatched. In nucleotides, the CDR3 is TGTGCCAGCAGCTTAGGAGGGACAGAAGTCACCGGGGAGCAGTACTTC. Its translation is CASSLGGTEVTGEQYF.

Worth noting for this clonotype: With a much larger clone just one base away, this may be a read error. The chain employs TRBV11-2 and TRBJ2-7; maybe TRBD2 (6 bases). The V gene's germline CDR1 is SGHAT and CDR2 FQNNGV. Deletions cut 8 bases from V and 5 bases from J, with 22 bases between. The CDR3 length is 15 residues. The CDR3 DNA follows: TGTGCCAGCCGCCTGCGTGGACACGGGGGAGACGAGCAGTACTTC. The encoded protein is CASRLRGHGGDEQYF.

The V and J genes are TRBV20-1 and TRBJ2-2, with D perhaps matching TRBD1 (6 bases). V was clipped by 2 bases and J by 1 base, with 8 bases between them. Germline CDR1 reads DFQATT; CDR2 reads SNEGSKA (reference sequence). There are 14 residues in the CDR3. In DNA, the CDR3 is TGCAGTGCTAGACCACAGGGGAACACCGGGGAGCTGTTTTTT. This translates into CSARPQGNTGELFF.

A few counts support this clonotype. The rearrangement links TRBV27 to TRBJ2-7; 8 bases align to TRBD1. The V and J ends lost 4 bases and 3 bases, in that order; junction bases with no gene match: 11. CDR3 length: 16 residues. The germline V gene encodes CDR1 MNHEY and CDR2 SMNVEV (reference sequence). The CDR3, as DNA: TGTGCCAGCAGTTACCGAAGACAGGGGAGAGGCTACGAGCAGTACTTC. This gives the protein CASSYRRQGRGYEQYF.

This clonotype has a count of ten or more. The rearrangement links TRBV10-1 to TRBJ1-4; the D is unclear. The ends were cut back, 3 bases at V and 8 bases at J, with 4 bases in the middle. This CDR3 has 11 amino acids. The germline gives CDR1 WNHNN, CDR2 SYGVQD (reference sequence). The chain's CDR3 is CASSDEEKLFF. The CDR3 DNA follows: TGCGCCAGCAGTGACGAGGAAAAACTGTTTTTT.

This clonotype was observed once. The V gene is TRBV10-2, the J gene TRBJ1-1, with unresolved D. Trimming took 4 bases from V and 5 from J, leaving 11 bases between them. Germline CDR1 and CDR2: WSHSY and SAAADI. The CDR3 runs 13 residues. CDR3 in amino acids: CASSGTDRTEAFF. In DNA form, the CDR3 reads TGCGCCAGCAGTGGGACCGACCGGACTGAAGCTTTCTTT.

The chain joins TRBV20-1 to TRBJ1-6; weak D call: TRBD1 (5 bases). Germline lookup yields CDR1 DFQATT and CDR2 SNEGSKA (reference sequence). Trimming cost V 5 bases and J 7 bases, with 18 bases left between them. This CDR3 is 15 amino acids long. The chain's CDR3 is CSAPPPRGDNSPLHF. The CDR3, as DNA: TGCAGTGCTCCACCCCCGAGGGGCGACAATTCACCCCTCCACTTT.

The chain has TRBV29-1 and TRBJ1-1, with D perhaps matching TRBD1 (5 bases). CDR1 is SQVTM and CDR2 is ANQGSEA in the germline V gene. V dropped 5 bases and J dropped 5 bases, with 15 bases sitting between them. The CDR3 is made up of 13 amino acids. CDR3: CSVRQGTGTEAFF. The CDR3 nucleotides are TGCAGCGTTCGGCAGGGAACGGGTACTGAAGCTTTCTTT.

The chain carries TRBV5-1 and TRBJ2-5, with D maybe TRBD1 (6 bases). The V end was cut by 7 bases, the J end by 3 bases, with 19 bases between. Germline V gene data show CDR1 as SGHRS and CDR2 as YFSETQ. The CDR3 covers 15 residues. The CDR3 bases are TGCGCCAGCCCCGGAACACCTTGGACAGAAGAGACCCAGTACTTC. Its translation is CASPGTPWTEETQYF. Full variable domain (remainder filled in from reference TRBV5-1 and TRBJ2-5): KAGVTQTPRYLIKTRGQQVTLSCSPISGHRSVSWYQQTPGQGLQFLFEYFSETQRNKGNFPGRFSGRQFSNSRSEMNVSTLELGDSALYLCASPGTPWTEETQYFGPGTRLLVL.

This clonotype has at least ten counts. The genes are TRBV7-9 and TRBJ1-3, with a tentative D call TRBD1 (6 bases). Germline V lookup: CDR1 SEHNR, CDR2 FQNEAQ (reference sequence). The CDR3 is 15 residues long. The V end lost 2 bases, the J end lost 4 bases, and 12 bases lay between the germline ends. CDR3 nucleotide sequence: TGTGCCAGCAGCTTATCCACAGGGCGAGGAAACACCATATATTTT. Its protein product is CASSLSTGRGNTIYF. Full variable domain (outside the CDR3, taken from reference TRBV7-9 and TRBJ1-3): DTGVSQNPRHKITKRGQNVTFRCDPISEHNRLYWYRQTLGQGPEFLTYFQNEAQLEKSRLLSDRFSAERPKGSFSTLEIQRTEQGDSAMYLCASSLSTGRGNTIYFGEGSWLTVV.

This clonotype showed up many times. V is TRBV19 and J is TRBJ1-1; no clear D gene. The germline V gene has CDR1 LNHDA and CDR2 SQIVND (reference sequence). With 4 bases removed from V and 3 bases from J, the gap between germline ends came to 9 bases. The CDR3 consists of 13 residues. The CDR3 spells CASSTREHTEAFF. Written as DNA, the CDR3 is TGTGCCAGTAGTACCCGGGAGCACACTGAAGCTTTCTTT.

Ten or more counts support this clonotype. The gene calls are TRBV20-1 and TRBJ2-5; D may be TRBD1 or TRBD2 (5 bases each). The CDR3 has 15 residues. Germline V gene sequence: CDR1 DFQATT, CDR2 SNEGSKA (reference sequence). Trimming cost V 3 bases and J 5 bases, with 19 bases left between them. The CDR3 DNA reads TGCAGTGCTAGTTCCCTCAGCCGTGGGGACGAGACCCAGTACTTC. Translated: CSASSLSRGDETQYF.

About this clonotype itself: A much larger clone is a single base away; this may be a read error. The chain carries TRBV28 and TRBJ2-7; possibly TRBD1 for D (6 bases). Germline V gene data show CDR1 as MDHEN and CDR2 as SYDVKM. Between the trimmed V and J ends, which lost 6 bases and 3 bases, there was a span of 12 bases. The CDR3 runs to 13 residues. CDR3 DNA sequence: TGTGCCAGCAGGTACCTACAGGGCTACGAGCAGTACTTC. Amino acids: CASRYLQGYEQYF.

The rearrangement links TRBV9 to TRBJ2-7; D not resolved. The CDR3 extends over 15 amino acids. Germline V lookup: CDR1 SGDLS, CDR2 YYNGEE. V lost 4 bases to trimming and J lost 2 bases, with 16 bases between them. The CDR3 here is CASSPSRSSTYEQYF. The CDR3, as DNA: TGTGCCAGCAGCCCATCCCGGAGCTCCACCTACGAGCAGTACTTC.

The rearrangement joins TRBV2 to TRBJ1-5; the D gene is possibly TRBD1 (5 bases). With 6 bases removed from V and 11 bases from J, the gap between germline ends came to 14 bases. The CDR3 is 12 residues long. Germline lookup yields CDR1 SNHLY and CDR2 FYNNEI. In DNA form, the CDR3 reads TGTGCCAGCAGCCAGGGAAGGGAGACCCAGCATTTT. Its translation: CASSQGRETQHF.

A note on this clonotype: Likely a read error: the CDR3 ends without its conserved phenylalanine or tryptophan. V gene TRBV6-5 combines with J gene TRBJ1-1; maybe TRBD1 (6 bases). From germline, CDR1 is MNHEY and CDR2 SVGAGI. V lost 5 bases to trimming and J lost 6 bases, with 16 bases between them. The CDR3 is made up of 14 amino acids. CDR3 in amino acids: CASSAQWGRAEAFL. CDR3 nucleotides: TGTGCCAGCAGTGCCCAATGGGGGCGGGCTGAAGCTTTCCTT.

Details on this clonotype: At one end, the junction sequence differs from germline, possibly due to a read error. The chain recombines TRBV2 with TRBJ1-6; D is perhaps TRBD1 (5 bases). Looked up from germline, CDR1 is SNHLY and CDR2 is FYNNEI. The CDR3 covers 14 residues. The CDR3 reads CASSGRQLNSPFHF. DNA of the CDR3: TGTGCCAGCAGTGGCCGACAGCTAAATTCACCCTTCCACTTT.

V gene TRBV6-4 combines with J gene TRBJ1-2; D possibly corresponds to TRBD1 (6 bases). The CDR3 contains 15 residues. Looked up from germline, CDR1 is MRHNA and CDR2 is SNTAGT. V was pared by 5 bases and J by 5 bases, with 18 bases between. CDR3: CASSYLGQGFYGYTF. The CDR3, as DNA: TGTGCCAGCAGTTACCTGGGGCAGGGGTTTTATGGCTACACCTTC.

This clonotype was counted ten times or more. The chain employs TRBV10-3 and TRBJ1-4, with TRBD1 as a possible D gene (6 bases). V shed 9 bases and J shed 6 bases, with 17 bases lying between them. CDR1 and CDR2 from the germline V gene are ENHRY and SYGVKD. The CDR3 has 14 amino acids. CDR3 in amino acids: CAMRERRGYEKLFF. CDR3 bases: TGTGCCATGAGAGAGAGGAGGGGGTATGAAAAACTGTTTTTT.

On this clonotype itself: Since a much larger clone is just one base distant, this may be a read error. The chain couples TRBV19 to TRBJ1-1, with no clear D. CDR1 is LNHDA and CDR2 is SQIVND in the germline V gene (reference sequence). This CDR3 contains 14 residues. This CDR3 is CASNTGFMNTEASF. CDR3 DNA: TGTGCCAGTAACACTGGATTCATGAACACTGAAGCTTCCTTT.

V gene TRBV25-1 combines with J gene TRBJ1-4; TRBD1 might be the D (5 bases). The CDR3 consists of 15 residues. CDR1 is MGHDK and CDR2 is SYGVNS in the germline V gene. With 11 bases removed from V and 3 bases from J, the gap between germline ends came to 19 bases. Here the CDR3 reads CAWSVRGDSNEKLFF. The CDR3 nucleotides are TGTGCCTGGAGTGTACGGGGGGACTCTAATGAAAAACTGTTTTTT.

In this sample, this clonotype turned up a few times. The V call is TRBV12-3 or TRBV12-4, the J call TRBJ1-1; 7 bases are a match to TRBD1. V lost 7 bases, J lost 5 bases, and 7 bases stayed unmatched. This CDR3 contains 13 residues. Written as DNA, the CDR3 is TGTGCCAGCACGAGACAGGGCTGGACTGAAGCTTTCTTT. Its translation: CASTRQGWTEAFF.

This chain connects TRBV10-3 to TRBJ2-2, with 7 bases that match TRBD2. The CDR3 covers 13 residues. The germline V gene has CDR1 ENHRY and CDR2 SYGVKD. Trimming cost V 8 bases and J 1 base; bases outside gene matches: 1. The CDR3 reads CAIASGNTGELFF. The CDR3 DNA follows: TGTGCCATCGCTAGCGGGAACACCGGGGAGCTGTTTTTT.

The V call is TRBV19, the J call TRBJ2-7; D is unclear. Germline CDR1 LNHDA, CDR2 SQIVND (reference sequence). The CDR3 length is 12 residues. CDR3: CASPYSSYEQYF. CDR3 in DNA: TGTGCTAGTCCCTACAGCTCCTACGAGCAGTACTTC. Full variable domain (remainder filled in from reference TRBV19 and TRBJ2-7): DGGITQSPKYLFRKEGQNVTLSCEQNLNHDAMYWYRQDPGQGLRLIYYSQIVNDFQKGDIAEGYSVSREKKESFPLTVTSAQKNPTAFYLCASPYSSYEQYFGPGTRLTVT.

This clonotype was counted at least ten times. The chain links TRBV7-9 to TRBJ2-7, with D possibly being TRBD1 (6 bases). The V gene lost 1 base and the J gene lost 12 bases, with 13 bases spanning the gap. From germline, CDR1 is SEHNR and CDR2 FQNEAQ (reference sequence). There are 12 residues in the CDR3. The CDR3 coding sequence is TGTGCCAGCAGCTTAGTGGTCGAAGGGGGGTACTTC. This gives the protein CASSLVVEGGYF. The full variable domain, rest sourced from reference TRBV7-9 and TRBJ2-7, is DTGVSQNPRHKITKRGQNVTFRCDPISEHNRLYWYRQTLGQGPEFLTYFQNEAQLEKSRLLSDRFSAERPKGSFSTLEIQRTEQGDSAMYLCASSLVVEGGYFGPGTRLTVT.